A single sample is the source of the 21 T cell receptor beta chains below, sequenced in a study of PD-1 blockade in classical Hodgkin lymphoma. Some clones are missing from TCRdb's copy, which holds only in-frame ones; the method was immunoSEQ multiplex PCR. The data show about 20,000 clones, nearly 80% seen once. Time point defined: cycle 4 day 1 (C4D1), after 6 weeks of nivolumab. Each patient experienced a relapse that followed autologous stem cell transplantation, and brentuximab vedotin exposure varied. The material sequenced was peripheral blood mononuclear cells (PBMCs), taken before the fourth cycle of nivolumab. These receptors were obtained from a human donor with classical Hodgkin lymphoma.

The rearrangement links TRBV5-5 to TRBJ2-5; 7 positions agree with TRBD1. Germline V lookup: CDR1 SGHKS, CDR2 YYEKEE (reference sequence). The CDR3 runs 17 residues. V lost 4 bases, J lost 7 bases, and 19 bases stayed unmatched. The CDR3 sequence: CASSPSPTGAGVGTQYF. CDR3 DNA sequence: TGTGCCAGCAGCCCATCTCCTACAGGGGCCGGGGTCGGGACCCAGTACTTC.

The chain links TRBV7-9 to TRBJ1-3; TRBD1 might be the D (5 bases). V lost 5 bases, J lost 5 bases, and 10 bases lay in between. The CDR3 runs to 13 residues. Germline V gene lookup returns CDR1 SEHNR and CDR2 FQNEAQ (reference sequence). The CDR3 DNA reads as TGTGCCAGCAGCGAGAGACAGAGAAACACCATATATTTT. This translates into CASSERQRNTIYF.

V is TRBV5-5 and J is TRBJ1-1; 8 bases are shared with TRBD1. The CDR3 runs to 15 residues. V shed 1 base and J 4 bases; nucleotides not matched to a gene: 6. Germline V gives CDR1 SGHKS, CDR2 YYEKEE (reference sequence). Here the CDR3 reads CASSLSLTGGTEAFF. CDR3 bases: TGTGCCAGCAGCTTGTCTTTAACAGGGGGCACTGAAGCTTTCTTT.

The chain employs TRBV28 and TRBJ1-5; tentative D call: TRBD1 (5 bases). Germline CDR1 and CDR2: MDHEN and SYDVKM. CDR3 length: 18 amino acids. Trimming took off 2 bases at V and 2 bases at J, with 19 bases between the two ends. The CDR3 coding sequence is TGTGCCAGCAGTTTAATCGGGATGTGGCAGGGCCGCAATCAGCCCCAGCATTTT. Translated, it gives CASSLIGMWQGRNQPQHF.

The chain is built from TRBV6-4 and TRBJ1-3; D unresolved. The CDR3 consists of 15 residues. Germline CDR1 reads MRHNA; CDR2 reads SNTAGT. V was pared by 3 bases and J by 0 bases, with 9 bases between. DNA for the CDR3: TGTGCCAGCAGTGAGTCAGGCGACTCTGGAAACACCATATATTTT. This encodes CASSESGDSGNTIYF.

The chain uses TRBV4-2 and TRBJ2-6; D gene uncertain. Trimming cost V 0 bases and J 1 base, with 7 bases left between them. The CDR3 totals 16 residues. Germline V lookup: CDR1 LGHNA, CDR2 YNFKEQ. The CDR3 DNA reads TGTGCCAGCAGCCAAGATCCCACTTCTGGGGCCAACGTCCTGACTTTC. It translates to CASSQDPTSGANVLTF.

The chain employs TRBV30 and TRBJ2-5; 8 bases map to TRBD1. The CDR3 totals 16 residues. CDR1 GTSNPN and CDR2 SVGIG come from the germline V gene (reference sequence). J was trimmed by 4 bases and V by 0 bases; bases with no gene match: 10. This CDR3 reads CAWSVPGQGWRETQYF. The CDR3 DNA follows: TGTGCCTGGAGTGTACCCGGACAGGGATGGAGAGAGACCCAGTACTTC. The variable domain in full, with the rest retrieved from reference TRBV30 and TRBJ2-5, is SQTIHQWPATLVQPVGSPLSLECTVEGTSNPNLYWYRQAAGRGLQLLFYSVGIGQISSEVPQNLSASRPQDRQFILSSKKLLLSDSGFYLCAWSVPGQGWRETQYFGPGTRLLVL.

The chain recombines TRBV6-1 with TRBJ1-1; 7 bases match TRBD1. V trimming: 2 bases; J trimming: 1 base; junction bases outside the gene matches: 7. The V gene's germline CDR1 is MNHNS and CDR2 SASEGT. This CDR3 region has 16 residues. The CDR3 DNA follows: TGTGCCAGCAGTGAAAATTTCGACAGGGAGAACACTGAAGCTTTCTTT. Amino acid sequence: CASSENFDRENTEAFF.

The rearrangement uses TRBV9 and TRBJ2-7; D unclear. Per germline, CDR1 SGDLS and CDR2 YYNGEE. Between the trimmed V and J ends, which lost 0 bases and 2 bases, there was a span of 9 bases. CDR3 length: 14 residues. The CDR3 sequence is CASSVDLEPYEQYF. The CDR3 nucleotides are TGTGCCAGCAGCGTAGACCTAGAACCCTACGAGCAGTACTTC.

This clone is a singleton in its sample. The CDR3 DNA is TGTGCCAGCAGCCCTGGGCGGGGGCTCTCCTACGAGCAGTACTTC. The encoded protein is CASSPGRGLSYEQYF. The chain joins TRBV7-9 to TRBJ2-7; tentatively, D is TRBD2 (7 bases). Trimming left V 5 bases short and J 0 bases short, with 14 bases between. The germline gives CDR1 SEHNR, CDR2 FQNEAQ (reference sequence). The CDR3 runs to 15 residues.

This clone came up a few times. This chain joins TRBV7-9 and TRBJ2-7; 7 bases are a match to TRBD2. This CDR3 has 15 amino acids. CDR1 and CDR2 (germline): SEHNR, FQNEAQ (reference sequence). V gave up 5 bases and J gave up 2 bases; unmatched junction bases: 9. The CDR3 protein is CASSRLAAGAYEQYF. As DNA, the CDR3 is TGTGCCAGCAGCCGACTTGCGGCGGGGGCCTACGAGCAGTACTTC.

V usage is TRBV27 and J usage is TRBJ2-5, with D unresolved. Trimming left V 2 bases short and J 6 bases short, with 10 bases between. Germline loops: CDR1 MNHEY, CDR2 SMNVEV (reference sequence). The CDR3 extends over 13 amino acids. CDR3 amino acids: CASSLLGEKTQYF. The CDR3 region has the DNA TGTGCCAGCAGTTTACTGGGCGAGAAGACCCAGTACTTC.

This clone came up a few times. This rearrangement joins TRBV28 to TRBJ1-1; D gene ambiguous. Per germline, CDR1 MDHEN and CDR2 SYDVKM. CDR3 length: 12 residues. V was cut by 8 bases and J by 11 bases, with 18 bases left in between. The CDR3 bases are TGTGCCAGCCGCTCCACGGGGTTGGACGCTTTCTTT. Protein product: CASRSTGLDAFF.

The V and J genes are TRBV5-8 and TRBJ2-1, with D possibly being TRBD1 or TRBD2 (5 bases each). CDR1 is SGHTS, CDR2 YDEGEE, per germline. This CDR3 is 15 amino acids long. The ends were cut back, 4 bases at V and 7 bases at J, with 18 bases in the middle. This CDR3 is CASSRFGGRRNEQFF. Here the CDR3 DNA reads TGTGCCAGCAGCCGCTTTGGGGGTCGCAGGAATGAGCAGTTCTTC.

V and J are TRBV2 and TRBJ1-5; no reliable D call. This CDR3 has 13 amino acids. V lost 1 base and J lost 7, with 8 bases in between. Germline lookup yields CDR1 SNHLY and CDR2 FYNNEI. CDR3 amino acids: CASSEGASQPQHF. Written as DNA, the CDR3 is TGTGCCAGCAGTGAAGGGGCTTCGCAGCCCCAGCATTTT.

The CDR3 is CASSISGTSSYEQYF. The CDR3 DNA reads TGTGCCAGTAGTATATCCGGGACTAGCTCCTACGAGCAGTACTTC. The gene calls are TRBV19 and TRBJ2-5, with 8 bases fitting TRBD2. The J call is uncertain, as TRBJ2-7 better fits the DNA end. The CDR3 length is 15 residues. CDR1 is LNHDA, CDR2 SQIVND, per germline (reference sequence).

The chain couples TRBV7-2 to TRBJ2-1; D unclear. The V gene's germline CDR1 is SGHTA and CDR2 FQGNSA. V lost 2 bases and J 10 bases, leaving 21 bases between the germline ends. This CDR3 is built from 16 residues. CDR3 sequence reads: CASSLSGRSPPREQFF. CDR3 sequence (DNA): TGTGCCAGCAGCTTAAGTGGGCGGTCACCCCCACGGGAGCAGTTCTTC.

This clone was seen more than once but under ten times. This rearrangement joins TRBV28 to TRBJ2-7; D ambiguous. V lost 6 bases to trimming and J lost 0 bases, with 15 bases between them. Germline assignment: CDR1 MDHEN and CDR2 SYDVKM. This CDR3 is 15 amino acids long. In nucleotides, the CDR3 is TGTGCCAGCAGCCCCCCCACGGGCCTCTCCTACGAGCAGTACTTC. Its translation: CASSPPTGLSYEQYF. The whole variable domain, filled in from reference TRBV28 and TRBJ2-7, reads DVKVTQSSRYLVKRTGEKVFLECVQDMDHENMFWYRQDPGLGLRLIYFSYDVKMKEKGDIPEGYSVSREKKERFSLILESASTNQTSMYLCASSPPTGLSYEQYFGPGTRLTVT.

CDR3 protein: CASPEVSGANVLTF. The CDR3 nucleotides are TGTGCCAGTCCTGAAGTCTCTGGGGCCAACGTCCTGACTTTC. The gene calls are TRBV6-1 and TRBJ2-6, with D uncertain. The length of the CDR3 is 14 residues. V was shortened by 9 bases and J by 0 bases, with 9 bases between the two germline ends. Germline V lookup: CDR1 MNHNS, CDR2 SASEGT.

The chain is built from TRBV6-5 and TRBJ1-5, with a possible D match to TRBD1 (6 bases). The V gene's germline CDR1 is MNHEY and CDR2 SVGAGI. The CDR3 runs 15 residues. The ends were cut back, 6 bases at V and 2 bases at J, with 14 bases in the middle. The CDR3 is CASRMDRRGNQPQHF. DNA for the CDR3: TGTGCCAGCAGAATGGACAGACGCGGCAATCAGCCCCAGCATTTT.

Only one count was recorded for this clone. CDR3 loop: CASSPGGAREQYF. The CDR3 coding sequence is TGTGCCAGCAGCCCGGGGGGAGCAAGGGAGCAGTACTTC. The V and J genes are TRBV7-9 and TRBJ2-7; TRBD2 agrees at 7 bases. The germline CDR1 and CDR2 sequences are SEHNR and FQNEAQ (reference sequence). This CDR3 spans 13 amino acids. After removal of 5 bases from V and 7 bases from J, the junction contained 8 bases not matched to a gene.